This TCR beta chain was sequenced during a study of early T cells in non-severe SARS-CoV-2 infection (dated by TCRdb to the early 2020s). Turning to the overall study: TCR sequencing used bulk RNA from unsorted whole blood, so alpha and beta chains could not be paired.

This clonotype was observed a handful of times. Its recognized antigen is unknown. No base qualities exist here, and no much larger clone lies one base off it. Preparation of the library involved 5' RACE. Sequencing relied on a NextSeq 500. To correct for sequencing error and PCR bias, the TCR library protocol tagged individual cDNA molecules with unique molecular identifiers. Both TCR alpha and beta chains were sequenced, and tight co-correlation was observed between alpha and beta sequence abundances in each sample. Per the authors' processing: Decombinator V4 was used to perform V gene, J gene and CDR3 annotation of TCR sequences. Expanded TCRs were defined as changing significantly between any two time points under a Poisson model with p below 0.0001. TCR abundances were normalised to the total number of TCRs sequenced per sample and were expressed as counts per million. MAIT TCRs were defined by TRAV1-2 paired with TRAJ12, TRAJ20 or TRAJ33, and iNKT TCRs by TRAV10 paired with TRAJ18. VDJdb, accessed 1 November 2021, was searched for CMV, EBV and SARS-CoV-2 annotated TCRs, with TCRs annotated for multiple antigens excluded. The public reads were reanalyzed by TCRdb: fastp trimming at Q25, MiXCR alignment, in-frame beta chains only. Rows merge per CDR3 protein into single entries with the most common DNA and genes. The V and J calls shown here were made by TCRdb, not taken from the authors' results. The sample table holds about 18,000 distinct CDR3 sequences, of which approximately 5.6% were seen once. In total, the top ten clones hold 6.3% of the sample.

General study outcomes and caveats: Matching against VDJdb was skewed toward anti-spike CD8 responses, likely underestimated virus-specific expansions, and missed private and CD4 specificities.

As encoded in the germline V gene, CDR1 is SQVTM while CDR2 is ANQGSEA. Including cysteine and phenylalanine, the CDR3 has 13 amino acids. The kept DNA is CDR3 alone, 39 bases in frame from the first base. Trimming at the junction amounts to 2 bases on V and 3 bases on J, and the germline ends lie 9 bases apart. The study was a case-control design nested within a healthcare worker cohort in London, UK, with weekly nasopharyngeal swab PCR tests and blood sampling. Healthcare workers were recruited between 23 and 31 March 2020, during the week of the UK lockdown, and were followed weekly for up to roughly 15 weeks.

The receptor was derived from an adult who was a healthcare worker with PCR-confirmed SARS-CoV-2 infection or an uninfected control (not recorded which). Here the chain combines TRBV29-1 and TRBJ2-3, and TRBD1 may be the D gene, going by 6 matching bases. The sequencing input was whole blood. The nucleotide sequence reads TGCAGCGTTGAACCCCAGGGGACAGATACGCAGTATTTT. Translated, this is CSVEPQGTDTQYF.